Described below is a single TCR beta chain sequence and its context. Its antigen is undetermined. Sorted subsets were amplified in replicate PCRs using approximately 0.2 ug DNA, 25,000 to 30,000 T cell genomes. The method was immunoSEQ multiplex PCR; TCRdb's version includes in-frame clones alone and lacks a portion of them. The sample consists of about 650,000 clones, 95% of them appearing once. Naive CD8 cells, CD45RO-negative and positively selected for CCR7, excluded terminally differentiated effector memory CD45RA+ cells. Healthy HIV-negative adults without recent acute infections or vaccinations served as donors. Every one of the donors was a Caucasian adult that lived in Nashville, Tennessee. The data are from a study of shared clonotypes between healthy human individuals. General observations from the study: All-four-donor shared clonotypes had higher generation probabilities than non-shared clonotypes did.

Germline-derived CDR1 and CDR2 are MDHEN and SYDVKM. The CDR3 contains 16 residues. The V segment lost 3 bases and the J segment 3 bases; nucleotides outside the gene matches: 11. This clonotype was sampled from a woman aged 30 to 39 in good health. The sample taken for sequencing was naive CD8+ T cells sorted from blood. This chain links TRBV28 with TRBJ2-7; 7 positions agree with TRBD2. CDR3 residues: CASSFSAVRTSYEQYF. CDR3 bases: TGTGCCAGCAGTTTTTCGGCCGTTAGGACTAGCTACGAGCAGTACTTC.